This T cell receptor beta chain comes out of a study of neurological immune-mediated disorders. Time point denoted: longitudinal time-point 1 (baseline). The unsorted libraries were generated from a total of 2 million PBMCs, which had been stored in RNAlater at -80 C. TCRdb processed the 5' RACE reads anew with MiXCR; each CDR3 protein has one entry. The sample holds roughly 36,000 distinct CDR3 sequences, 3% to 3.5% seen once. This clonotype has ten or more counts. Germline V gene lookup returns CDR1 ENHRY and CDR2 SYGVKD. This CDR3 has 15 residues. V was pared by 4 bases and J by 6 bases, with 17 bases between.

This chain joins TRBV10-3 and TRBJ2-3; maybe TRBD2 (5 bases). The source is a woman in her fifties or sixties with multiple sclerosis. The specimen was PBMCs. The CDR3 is CAISASGKFADTQYF. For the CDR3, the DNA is TGTGCCATCAGTGCGTCGGGAAAGTTCGCCGATACGCAGTATTTT.